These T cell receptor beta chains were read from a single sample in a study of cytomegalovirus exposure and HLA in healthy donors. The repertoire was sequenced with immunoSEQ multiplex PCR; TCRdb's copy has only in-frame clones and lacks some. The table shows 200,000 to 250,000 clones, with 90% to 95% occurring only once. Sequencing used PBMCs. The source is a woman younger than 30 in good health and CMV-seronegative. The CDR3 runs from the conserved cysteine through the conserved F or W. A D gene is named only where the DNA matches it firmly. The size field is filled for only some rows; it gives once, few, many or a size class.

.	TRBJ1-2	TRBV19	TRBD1	TGTGCCAGTAGTGACCCGGGTCGGGCGACAGGGTCGGGCTATGGCTACACCTTC	CASSDPGRATGSGYGYTF
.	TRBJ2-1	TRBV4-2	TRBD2	TGTGCCAGCAGCCGAGTGACTAGCGGGGAATACAATGAGCAGTTCTTC	CASSRVTSGEYNEQFF
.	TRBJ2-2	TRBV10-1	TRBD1	TGCGCCAGCCGGAGACAGGGGTATACCGGGGAGCTGTTTTTT	CASRRQGYTGELFF
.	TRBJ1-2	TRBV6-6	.	TGTGCCAGCAGTTACTCACAGGGTAACTATGGCTACACCTTC	CASSYSQGNYGYTF
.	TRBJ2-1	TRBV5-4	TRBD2	TGTGCCAGCAGCGGAGCGGGAGTTTACAATGAGCAGTTCTTC	CASSGAGVYNEQFF
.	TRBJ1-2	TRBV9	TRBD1	TGTGCCAGCAGCGTAGATGCAGGGGGCGGATATGGCTACACCTTC	CASSVDAGGGYGYTF
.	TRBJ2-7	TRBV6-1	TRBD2	TGTGCCAGCAGTGAACCTAGCGGGAGAGGCTACGAGCAGTACTTC	CASSEPSGRGYEQYF
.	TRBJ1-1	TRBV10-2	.	TGCGCCAGCAGTGAGGGGCGTGGCACTGAAGCTTTCTTT	CASSEGRGTEAFF
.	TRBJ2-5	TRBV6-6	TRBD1	TGTGCCAGCAGTCTCGGACAGGGGAGAGAGACCCAGTACTTC	CASSLGQGRETQYF
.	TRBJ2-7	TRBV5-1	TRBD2	TGCGCCAGCAGCTTGAAGTCGTCGGGAGGGCCGGGAGAGCAGTACTTC	CASSLKSSGGPGEQYF
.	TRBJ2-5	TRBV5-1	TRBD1	TGCGCCAGCAGCTTAACCTCGGACAGGCTTTCCAAGGGGACCCAGTACTTC	CASSLTSDRLSKGTQYF
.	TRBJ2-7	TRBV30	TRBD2	TGTGCCTCAAGCGGGCTAGCGGGAGCTTTATTGGACGAGCAGTACTTC	CASSGLAGALLDEQYF
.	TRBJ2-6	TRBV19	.	TGTGCCAGTATAAGCCGCTCTGGGGCCAACGTCCTGACTTTC	CASISRSGANVLTF
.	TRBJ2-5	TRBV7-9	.	TGTGCCAGCAGTAATGGGGCCCCACAAGAGACCCAGTACTTC	CASSNGAPQETQYF
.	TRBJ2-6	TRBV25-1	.	TGTGCCAGCAGTGGGCCCCTGTCTGGGGCCAACGTCCTGACTTTC	CASSGPLSGANVLTF
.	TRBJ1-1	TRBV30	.	TGTGCCTGGAGTGGTGGGGCATACACTGAAGCTTTCTTT	CAWSGGAYTEAFF
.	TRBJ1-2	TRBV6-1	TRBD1	TGTGCCAGCGCAGGGGGCAGTGGCTACACCTTC	CASAGGSGYTF
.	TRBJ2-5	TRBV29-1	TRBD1	TGCAGCGTGAGGTCCAGGGGGCCGGGGGAGACCCAGTACTTC	CSVRSRGPGETQYF
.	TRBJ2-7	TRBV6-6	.	TGTGCCAGCAGTTACGGAGGGCAGGCCTACGAGCAGTACTTC	CASSYGGQAYEQYF
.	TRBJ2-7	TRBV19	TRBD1	TGTGCCAGTTCTCAGGGGACAGGGGACCCCTACGAGCAGTACTTC	CASSQGTGDPYEQYF
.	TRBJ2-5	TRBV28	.	TGTGCCAGCGGCGGGTTGAAGACCCAGTACTTC	CASGGLKTQYF
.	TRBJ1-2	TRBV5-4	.	TGTGCCAGCAGCTTGCCCGGGAATGGCTACACCTTC	CASSLPGNGYTF
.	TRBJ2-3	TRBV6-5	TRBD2	TGTGCCACCCCGGGGCTAGCGGGAGGGGATACGCAGTATTTT	CATPGLAGGDTQYF
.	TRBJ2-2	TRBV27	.	TGTGCCACCGGAGGGCAGGGCCCCACCGGGGAGCTGTTTTTT	CATGGQGPTGELFF
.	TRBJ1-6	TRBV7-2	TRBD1	TGTGCCAGCAGCTTCAGAACAGGGGGGAATTCACCCCTCCACTTT	CASSFRTGGNSPLHF
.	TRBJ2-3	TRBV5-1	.	TGCGCCAGCAGCTCCGAAGGACAGAGAACAGATACGCAGTATTTT	CASSSEGQRTDTQYF
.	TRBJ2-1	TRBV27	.	TGTGCCAGCAAGCAAACCAGGGCACCATCGGATGAGCAGTTCTTC	CASKQTRAPSDEQFF
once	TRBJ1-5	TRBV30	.	TGTGCCTGGAGTGGAGGCCCCGGGACACCGTTTACTCAGCCCCAGCATTTT	CAWSGGPGTPFTQPQHF
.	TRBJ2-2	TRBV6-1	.	TGTGCCAGCAGCAGGGTTTTGGGCACCGGGGAGCTGTTTTTT	CASSRVLGTGELFF
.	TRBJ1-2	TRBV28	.	TGTGCCAGCAGTTTAGTTCGAACGGGAGGGTTCTTCACCTTC	CASSLVRTGGFFTF
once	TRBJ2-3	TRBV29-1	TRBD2	TGCAGCGTTGAGGCTAGCGGGAGAGCAGATACGCAGTATTTT	CSVEASGRADTQYF
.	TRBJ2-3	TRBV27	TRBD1	TGTGCCAGCAGTTTACAGGGACAGGGAAGGTTAGGTACGCAGTATTTT	CASSLQGQGRLGTQYF
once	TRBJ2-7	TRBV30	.	TGTGCCTGGAGTGTAAGAGCCTGGGGGAGGCTGACCTACGAGCAGTACTTC	CAWSVRAWGRLTYEQYF
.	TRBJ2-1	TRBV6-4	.	TGTGCCAGCAGTGTTAAGGCGGGCGGGGGCTCGAGTCCGTTCTTC	CASSVKAGGGSSPFF
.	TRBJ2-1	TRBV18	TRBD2	TGTGCCAGCTCACCCCAGCGGGAGTCCTCCTCCTACAATGAGCAGTTCTTC	CASSPQRESSSYNEQFF
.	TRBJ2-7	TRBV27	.	TGTGCCAGCAGTTACGGGTACGAGCAGTACTTC	CASSYGYEQYF
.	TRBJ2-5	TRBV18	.	TGTGCCAGCTCACCGTTCCGAGAGACCCAGTACTTC	CASSPFRETQYF
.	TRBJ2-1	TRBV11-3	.	TGTGCCAGCAGCTTGGGCTGGAACAATGAGCAGTTCTTC	CASSLGWNNEQFF
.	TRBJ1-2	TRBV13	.	TGTGCCAGCAGCGCCACAGGGTGGGGCTATGGCTACACCTTC	CASSATGWGYGYTF
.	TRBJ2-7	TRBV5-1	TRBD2	TGCGCCAGCAGCTTGGGCGGGAGCTCCTACGAGCAGTACTTC	CASSLGGSSYEQYF
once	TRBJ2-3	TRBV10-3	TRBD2	TGTGCCATCCGGGAGGTCGGCACAGATACGCAGTATTTT	CAIREVGTDTQYF
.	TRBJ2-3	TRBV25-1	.	TGTGCCAGTCGTGCTGGGGCCACAGATACGCAGTATTTT	CASRAGATDTQYF